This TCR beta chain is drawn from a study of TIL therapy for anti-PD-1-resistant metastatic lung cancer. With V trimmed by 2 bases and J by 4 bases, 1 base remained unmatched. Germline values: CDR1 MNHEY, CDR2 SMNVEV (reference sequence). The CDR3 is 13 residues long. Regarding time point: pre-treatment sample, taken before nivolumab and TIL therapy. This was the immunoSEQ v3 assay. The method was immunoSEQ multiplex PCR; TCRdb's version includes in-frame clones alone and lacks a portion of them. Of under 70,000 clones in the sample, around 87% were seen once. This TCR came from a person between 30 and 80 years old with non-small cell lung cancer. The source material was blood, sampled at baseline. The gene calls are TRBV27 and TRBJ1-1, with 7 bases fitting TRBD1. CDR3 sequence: CASSLTGATEAFF. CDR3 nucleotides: TGTGCCAGCAGTTTAACAGGGGCCACTGAAGCTTTCTTT.